A single T cell receptor (beta chain) is shown here with its context. Antigen specificity is unknown. The data belong to a study of T-cell memory formation after mild COVID-19. For the study at large: The study found TCR clusters largely donor specific. Whole-study results and caveats: Clones that got smaller from day 15 to 85 had even CD4/CD8, while clones growing later tipped toward CD4+. In pre-infection memory, a portion of responding clones appeared, which suggested that cross-reactive memory joined.

One entry per CDR3 protein, called by TCRdb with MiXCR from the 5' RACE reads. The repertoire holds 400,000 to 450,000 distinct CDR3 sequences, roughly 18% seen once, with approximately 21% in the top ten. Germline values: CDR1 SGDLS, CDR2 YYNGEE. J lost 5 bases, V lost 0 bases, and 7 bases had no gene match. This CDR3 has 15 residues. V is TRBV9 and J is TRBJ2-5, with 7 bases identical to TRBD2. Sequencing was carried out using PBMCs or a T cell subset sorted from them (not recorded which). The clonotype originates from a young man who had mild COVID-19 (a few samples of this study predate the infection). Cell type and time point are not known. Written as DNA, the CDR3 is TGTGCCAGCAGCGTAGACCCTAGCGGCGGCGAGACCCAGTACTTC. Translated: CASSVDPSGGETQYF.